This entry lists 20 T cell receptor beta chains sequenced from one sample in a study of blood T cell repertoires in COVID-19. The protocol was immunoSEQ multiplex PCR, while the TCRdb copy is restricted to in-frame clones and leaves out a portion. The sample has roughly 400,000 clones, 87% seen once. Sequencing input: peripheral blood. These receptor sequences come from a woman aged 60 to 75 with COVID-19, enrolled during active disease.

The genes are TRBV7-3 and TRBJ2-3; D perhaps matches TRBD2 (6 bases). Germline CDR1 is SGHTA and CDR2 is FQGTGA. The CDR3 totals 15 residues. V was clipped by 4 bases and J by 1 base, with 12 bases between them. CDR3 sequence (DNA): TGTGCCAGCAGCTCGCGGGGTCGACGCACAGATACGCAGTATTTT. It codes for CASSSRGRRTDTQYF.

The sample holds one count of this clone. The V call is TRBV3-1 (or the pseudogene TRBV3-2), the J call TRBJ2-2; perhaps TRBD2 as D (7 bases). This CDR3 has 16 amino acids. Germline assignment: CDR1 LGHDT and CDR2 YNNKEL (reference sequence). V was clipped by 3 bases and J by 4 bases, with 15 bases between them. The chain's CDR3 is CASSQRRGPPTGELFF. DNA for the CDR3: TGTGCCAGCAGCCAGAGGCGGGGGCCCCCCACCGGGGAGCTGTTTTTT.

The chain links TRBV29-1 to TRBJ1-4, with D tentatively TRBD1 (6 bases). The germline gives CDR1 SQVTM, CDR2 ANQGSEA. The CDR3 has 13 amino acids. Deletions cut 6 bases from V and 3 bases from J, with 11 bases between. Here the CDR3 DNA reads TGCAGCGTGAAGACAGGAGCTAATGAAAAACTGTTTTTT. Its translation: CSVKTGANEKLFF. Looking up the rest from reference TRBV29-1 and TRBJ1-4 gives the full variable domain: SAVISQKPSRDICQRGTSLTIQCQVDSQVTMMFWYRQQPGQSLTLIATANQGSEATYESGFVIDKFPISRPNLTFSTLTVSNMSPEDSSIYLCSVKTGANEKLFFGSGTQLSVL.

This chain's CDR3 is CASSITGMDGYTF. The CDR3 bases are TGTGCCAGCAGCATCACAGGGATGGATGGCTACACCTTC. The chain employs TRBV6-5 and TRBJ1-2; D is possibly TRBD1 (6 bases). The germline gives CDR1 MNHEY, CDR2 SVGAGI. The CDR3 has 13 residues. The V end was cut by 6 bases, the J end by 6 bases, with 14 bases between.

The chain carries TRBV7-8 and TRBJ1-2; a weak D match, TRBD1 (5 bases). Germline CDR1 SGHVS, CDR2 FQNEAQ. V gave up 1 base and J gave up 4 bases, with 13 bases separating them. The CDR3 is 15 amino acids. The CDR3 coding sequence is TGTGCCAGCAGCTTAGGCGCAGGGTCGAGCTATGGCTACACCTTC. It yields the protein CASSLGAGSSYGYTF.

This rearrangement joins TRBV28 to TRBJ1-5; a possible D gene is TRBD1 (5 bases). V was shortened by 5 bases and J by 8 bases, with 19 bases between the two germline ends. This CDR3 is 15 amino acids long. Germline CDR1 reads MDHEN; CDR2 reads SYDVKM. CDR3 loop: CASSSFLGEGKPQHF. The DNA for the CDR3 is TGTGCCAGCAGTAGTTTTTTAGGGGAAGGAAAGCCCCAGCATTTT.

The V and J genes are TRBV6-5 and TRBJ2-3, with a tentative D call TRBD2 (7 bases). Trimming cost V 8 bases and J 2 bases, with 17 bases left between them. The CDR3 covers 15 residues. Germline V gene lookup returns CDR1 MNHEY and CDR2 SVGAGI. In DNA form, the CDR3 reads TGTGCCAGCGGGGAGGCGGGGGCCCTCACAGATACGCAGTATTTT. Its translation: CASGEAGALTDTQYF.

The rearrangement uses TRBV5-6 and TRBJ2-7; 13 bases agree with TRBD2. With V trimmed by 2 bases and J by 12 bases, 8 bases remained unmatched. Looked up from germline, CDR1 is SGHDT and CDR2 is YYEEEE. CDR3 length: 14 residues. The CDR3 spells CASSLGLAGAHGYF. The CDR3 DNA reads TGTGCCAGCAGCTTAGGACTAGCGGGGGCGCACGGGTACTTC.

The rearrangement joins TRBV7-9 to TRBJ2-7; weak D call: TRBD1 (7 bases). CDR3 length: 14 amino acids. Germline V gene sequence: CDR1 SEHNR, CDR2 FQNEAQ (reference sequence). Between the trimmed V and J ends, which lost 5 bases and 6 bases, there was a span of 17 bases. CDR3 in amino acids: CASSVGGGAVEQYF. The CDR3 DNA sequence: TGTGCCAGCAGCGTCGGAGGGGGCGCGGTCGAGCAGTACTTC.

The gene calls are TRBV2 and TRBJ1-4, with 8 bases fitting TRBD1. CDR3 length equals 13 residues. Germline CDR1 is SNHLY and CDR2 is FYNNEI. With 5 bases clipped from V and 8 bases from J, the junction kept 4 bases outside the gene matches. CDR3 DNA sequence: TGTGCCAGCAGTTTGGGACAGGTCGAAAAACTGTTTTTT. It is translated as CASSLGQVEKLFF.

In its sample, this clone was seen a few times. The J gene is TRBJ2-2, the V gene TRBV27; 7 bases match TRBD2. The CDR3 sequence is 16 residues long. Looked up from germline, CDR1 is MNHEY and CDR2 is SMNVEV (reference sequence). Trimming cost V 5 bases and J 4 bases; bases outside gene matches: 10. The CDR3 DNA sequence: TGTGCCAGCAGTCCTTGGGGGACTATATCCACCGGGGAGCTGTTTTTT. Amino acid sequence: CASSPWGTISTGELFF.

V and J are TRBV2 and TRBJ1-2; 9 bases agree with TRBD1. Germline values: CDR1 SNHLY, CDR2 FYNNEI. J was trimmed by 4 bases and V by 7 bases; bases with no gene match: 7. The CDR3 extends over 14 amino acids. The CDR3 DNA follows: TGTGCCAGCACTCCGGGACAGGGAGGCTATGGCTACACCTTC. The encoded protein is CASTPGQGGYGYTF.

CDR3 loop: CASSLAGGHEKLFF. The CDR3 DNA is TGTGCCAGCAGCTTAGCAGGGGGCCATGAAAAACTGTTTTTT. The genes are TRBV7-9 and TRBJ1-4, with TRBD1 identical over 7 bases. CDR1 is SEHNR, CDR2 FQNEAQ, per germline (reference sequence). The trim removed 0 bases at V and 6 bases at J, leaving 1 base unmatched. The CDR3 has 14 residues.

The CDR3 DNA sequence: TGTGCCAGCAGCTCTCTTAGCGGGGGGGGTAAAGAGACCCAGTACTTC. As protein: CASSSLSGGGKETQYF. This chain links TRBV11-2 with TRBJ2-5; TRBD2 matches at 11 bases. Losses at the gene ends were 4 bases for V and 3 bases for J; bases not matched to a gene: 7. This CDR3 is 16 amino acids long. Germline assignment: CDR1 SGHAT and CDR2 FQNNGV.

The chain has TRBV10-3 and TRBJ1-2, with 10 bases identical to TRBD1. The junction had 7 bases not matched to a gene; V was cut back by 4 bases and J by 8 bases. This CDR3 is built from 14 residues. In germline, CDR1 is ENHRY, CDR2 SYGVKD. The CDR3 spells CAISGGQGTRGYTF. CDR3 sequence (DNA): TGTGCCATCAGTGGGGGACAGGGGACTCGGGGCTACACCTTC.

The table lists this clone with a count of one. CDR3 in amino acids: CASSWWRGRLDTQYF. The CDR3 region has the DNA TGTGCCAGCAGCTGGTGGCGGGGCCGACTAGATACGCAGTATTTT. This chain connects TRBV3-1 (or the pseudogene TRBV3-2) to TRBJ2-3; a possible D gene is TRBD2 (6 bases). CDR3 length: 15 residues. Per germline, CDR1 LGHDT and CDR2 YNNKEL (reference sequence). Trimming cost V 5 bases and J 5 bases, with 17 bases left between them.

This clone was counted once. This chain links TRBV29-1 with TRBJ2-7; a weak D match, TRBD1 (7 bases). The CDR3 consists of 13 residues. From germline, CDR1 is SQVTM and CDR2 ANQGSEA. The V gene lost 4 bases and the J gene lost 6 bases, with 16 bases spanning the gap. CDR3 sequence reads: CSVAGRGAGEQYF. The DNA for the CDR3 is TGCAGCGTTGCTGGCAGGGGGGCTGGCGAGCAGTACTTC.

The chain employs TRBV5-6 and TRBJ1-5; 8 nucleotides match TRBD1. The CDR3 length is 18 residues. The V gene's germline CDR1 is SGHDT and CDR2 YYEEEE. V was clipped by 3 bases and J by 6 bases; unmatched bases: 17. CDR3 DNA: TGTGCCAGCAGCTACTGGACAGGGACGTCTCGGGTCGTTCAGCCCCAGCATTTT. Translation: CASSYWTGTSRVVQPQHF.

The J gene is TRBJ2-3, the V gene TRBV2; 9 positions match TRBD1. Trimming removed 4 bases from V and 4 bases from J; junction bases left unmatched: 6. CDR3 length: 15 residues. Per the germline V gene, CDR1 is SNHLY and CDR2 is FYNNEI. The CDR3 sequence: CASSARDRDPDTQYF. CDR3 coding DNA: TGTGCCAGCAGTGCCCGGGACAGGGACCCAGATACGCAGTATTTT.

Here the CDR3 reads CASSQSNQPQHF. In nucleotides, the CDR3 is TGTGCCAGCAGCCAATCAAATCAGCCCCAGCATTTT. The chain links TRBV6-6 to TRBJ1-5; D remains ambiguous. The CDR3 spans 12 residues. Trimming left V 6 bases short and J 4 bases short, with 7 bases between. Germline V lookup: CDR1 MNHNY, CDR2 SVGAGI (reference sequence).